This T cell receptor (beta chain) is drawn from a study of blood T cell repertoires in COVID-19. Assay used: immunoSEQ multiplex PCR; TCRdb lists only in-frame clones, some missing. The table shows roughly 35,000 clones, with approximately 91% occurring only once. The sample consisted of peripheral blood. The TCR originated in a man aged 60 to 75 with active COVID-19.

The CDR3 sequence is CASSPSALVRSQYF. CDR3 bases: TGTGCCAGCAGTCCGTCGGCCCTAGTACGGTCCCAGTACTTC. The rearrangement links TRBV6-5 to TRBJ2-5; D gene unclear. Trimming pared 5 bases from V and 9 bases from J, leaving 19 bases between. The V gene's germline CDR1 is MNHEY and CDR2 SVGAGI. The CDR3 consists of 14 residues.